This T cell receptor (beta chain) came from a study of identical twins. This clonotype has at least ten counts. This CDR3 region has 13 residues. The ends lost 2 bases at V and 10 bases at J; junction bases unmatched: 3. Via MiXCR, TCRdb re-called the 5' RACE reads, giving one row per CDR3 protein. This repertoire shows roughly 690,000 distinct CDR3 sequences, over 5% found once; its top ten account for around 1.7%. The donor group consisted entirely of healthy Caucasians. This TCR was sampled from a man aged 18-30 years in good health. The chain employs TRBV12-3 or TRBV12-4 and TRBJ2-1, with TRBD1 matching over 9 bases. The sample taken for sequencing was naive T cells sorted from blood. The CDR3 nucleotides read TGTGCCAGCAGTTTAAGAGGACAGGGGGAGCAGTTCTTC. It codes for CASSLRGQGEQFF.